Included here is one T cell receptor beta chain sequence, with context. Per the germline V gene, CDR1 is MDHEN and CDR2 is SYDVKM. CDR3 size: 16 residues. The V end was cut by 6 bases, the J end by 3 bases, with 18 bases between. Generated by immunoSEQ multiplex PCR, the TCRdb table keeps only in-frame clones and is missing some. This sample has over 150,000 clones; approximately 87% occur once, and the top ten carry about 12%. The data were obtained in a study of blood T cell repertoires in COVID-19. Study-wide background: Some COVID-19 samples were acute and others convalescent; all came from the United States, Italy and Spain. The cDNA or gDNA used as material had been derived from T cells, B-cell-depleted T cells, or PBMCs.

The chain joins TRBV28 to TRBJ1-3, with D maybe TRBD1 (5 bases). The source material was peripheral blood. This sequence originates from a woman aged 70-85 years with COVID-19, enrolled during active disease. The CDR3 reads CASRKEIGHRGNTIYF. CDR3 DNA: TGTGCCAGCAGAAAGGAGATCGGACACCGTGGAAACACCATATATTTT.